The clone carrying this T cell receptor beta chain was seen ten or more times. Its specificity is not known. With 10 bases removed from V and 2 bases from J, the gap between germline ends came to 5 bases. CDR3 size: 10 residues. Germline-derived CDR1 and CDR2 are SNHLY and FYNNEI. The sample belongs to a study of T cells in Graves' hyperthyroidism and ophthalmopathy. What was amplified from RNA transcripts were TCR beta CDR3 regions. TCR CDR3 regions were first amplified by RT-PCR with HTBI primers. TCRdb reprocessed the multiplex PCR reads via MiXCR and lists one record per CDR3 protein. Among under 300,000 distinct CDR3 sequences listed, about an eighth were seen once. Each diagnosis was grounded in clinical symptoms, serum thyroxine and TRAb, thyroid ultrasound, and orbital computed tomography. Findings and limits, study-wide: Also found in blood were most expanded thyroid clonotypes above 0.001. Ophthalmopathy and stable hyperthyroidism were told apart by a 13 V-J model.

Material: blood. The rearrangement links TRBV2 to TRBJ2-5; D not certain. This clonotype was obtained from a young woman with Graves' hyperthyroidism that later progressed to Graves' ophthalmopathy. CDR3 region: CATKQETQYF. Here the CDR3 DNA reads TGTGCCACCAAGCAAGAGACCCAGTACTTC.